These 20 T cell receptor beta chains were all obtained from the same sample, sequenced in a study of shared clonotypes between healthy human individuals. Clones were sequenced by immunoSEQ multiplex PCR, and TCRdb holds only the in-frame ones, with some missing. The table includes about 590,000 clones, roughly 95% detected once. CD45RO-negative cells were positively selected for CCR7, leaving out terminally differentiated effector memory CD45RA+ cells. The source material was naive CD8+ T cells sorted from blood. Every receptor here comes from a woman aged 25 to 39 in good health.

The V and J genes are TRBV2 and TRBJ2-3, with 7 bases that match TRBD2. This CDR3 spans 14 amino acids. From germline, CDR1 is SNHLY and CDR2 FYNNEI. The V segment lost 11 bases and the J segment 5 bases; nucleotides outside the gene matches: 13. The CDR3 DNA is TGTGCCGGCCGGAGACGGCGGGAGTTAGATACGCAGTATTTT. Translating gives CAGRRRRELDTQYF.

The CDR3 reads CASIGTGGAGANVLTF. CDR3 in DNA: TGTGCCAGCATCGGGACAGGGGGCGCTGGGGCCAACGTCCTGACTTTC. The chain uses TRBV5-6 and TRBJ2-6; 12 bases match TRBD1. Per the germline V gene, CDR1 is SGHDT and CDR2 is YYEEEE. Trimming took 6 bases from V and 2 from J; bases not matched to a gene: 3. The CDR3 sequence is 16 residues long.

The rearrangement links TRBV27 to TRBJ1-5; no firm D call. Germline V gives CDR1 MNHEY, CDR2 SMNVEV (reference sequence). V was clipped by 4 bases and J by 2 bases, with 15 bases between them. The CDR3 is 16 amino acids. In DNA form, the CDR3 reads TGTGCCAGCAGTTACCCTCGACTCCCAGGCAATCAGCCCCAGCATTTT. This translates into CASSYPRLPGNQPQHF.

The gene calls are TRBV19 and TRBJ2-1, with 7 bases fitting TRBD2. The CDR3 has 17 residues. Trimming took 2 bases from V and 5 from J; bases not matched to a gene: 12. Germline V lookup: CDR1 LNHDA, CDR2 SQIVND (reference sequence). CDR3 residues: CASSIFGLGLGDNEQFF. The CDR3, as DNA: TGTGCCAGTAGTATATTTGGACTTGGACTAGGCGACAATGAGCAGTTCTTC.

V and J are TRBV5-4 and TRBJ2-7; D remains unclear. This CDR3 contains 18 residues. Trimming removed 0 bases from V and 2 bases from J, with 21 bases in between. The germline gives CDR1 SGHNT, CDR2 YYREEE (reference sequence). CDR3 sequence (DNA): TGTGCCAGCAGCTTGGGAAATCTCCCTGCCGTAAGTGCCTACGAGCAGTACTTC. Translating it yields CASSLGNLPAVSAYEQYF.

The chain links TRBV5-5 to TRBJ1-1, with TRBD1 as a possible D gene (6 bases). The CDR3 extends over 12 amino acids. V lost 3 bases and J lost 8, with 11 bases in between. Germline CDR1 and CDR2: SGHKS and YYEKEE (reference sequence). CDR3 sequence reads: CASSWGGTEAFF. CDR3 nucleotides: TGTGCCAGCAGCTGGGGCGGGACAGAAGCTTTCTTT.

The genes are TRBV7-9 and TRBJ2-5; 13 bases match TRBD2. The length of the CDR3 is 13 residues. CDR1 is SEHNR, CDR2 FQNEAQ, per germline (reference sequence). V lost 0 bases and J lost 11; bases outside the gene matches: 0. The CDR3 DNA sequence: TGTGCCAGCAGCTTAGCGGGACTAGCGGGACAGTACTTC. This translates into CASSLAGLAGQYF.

A single count supports this clone. The genes are TRBV27 and TRBJ2-1, with 14 nucleotides matching TRBD2. The length of the CDR3 is 16 residues. V was pared by 5 bases and J by 8 bases, with 8 bases of the junction left unmatched. Germline V gene data show CDR1 as MNHEY and CDR2 as SMNVEV (reference sequence). CDR3 nucleotide sequence: TGTGCCAGCAGTCACAGGACTAGCGGGAGGCCCCATGAGCAGTTCTTC. This encodes CASSHRTSGRPHEQFF.

DNA for the CDR3: TGTGCCAGCAGCCAGACCGAGACACTTTTGAACACTGAAGCTTTCTTT. Translated, it gives CASSQTETLLNTEAFF. The chain recombines TRBV9 with TRBJ1-1; D is unclear. V gave up 4 bases and J gave up 0 bases, with 16 bases separating them. The germline V gene encodes CDR1 SGDLS and CDR2 YYNGEE. There are 16 residues in the CDR3.

The rearrangement uses TRBV11-2 and TRBJ2-5; D ambiguous. Per germline, CDR1 SGHAT and CDR2 FQNNGV. CDR3 size: 12 residues. V shed 5 bases and J shed 2 bases, with 6 bases lying between them. The CDR3 loop reads CASSPAQETQYF. CDR3 coding DNA: TGTGCCAGCAGCCCCGCGCAAGAGACCCAGTACTTC.

This clone was recorded only once. The chain links TRBV6-5 to TRBJ2-3; D call uncertain. The CDR3 loop spans 13 amino acids. The V gene's germline CDR1 is MNHEY and CDR2 SVGAGI. V was cut by 2 bases and J by 6 bases, with 9 bases left in between. CDR3 in DNA: TGTGCCAGCAGTTACCCTTGGGCGGATACGCAGTATTTT. As protein: CASSYPWADTQYF.

With regard to this clone: Other DNA sequences of this sample code for an identical CDR3. V is TRBV9 and J is TRBJ2-2; D is unclear. The CDR3 length is 13 residues. Germline-derived CDR1 and CDR2 are SGDLS and YYNGEE. V shed 0 bases and J shed 1 base, with 1 base lying between them. The CDR3: CASSVENTGELFF. CDR3 DNA sequence: TGTGCCAGCAGCGTAGAGAACACCGGGGAGCTGTTTTTT.

The chain combines TRBV28 with TRBJ2-1; D unclear. V lost 3 bases and J lost 4, with 13 bases in between. This CDR3 is built from 15 residues. Germline V gene lookup returns CDR1 MDHEN and CDR2 SYDVKM. In nucleotides, the CDR3 is TGTGCCAGCAGTTTGTTGGACCCATCGTACAATGAGCAGTTCTTC. Translated, it gives CASSLLDPSYNEQFF.

The rearrangement joins TRBV7-2 to TRBJ2-1; the D is unclear. CDR1 is SGHTA, CDR2 FQGNSA, per germline. The CDR3 totals 11 residues. The V end lost 5 bases, the J end lost 9 bases, and 8 bases lay between the germline ends. The CDR3 spells CASSPYFEQFF. CDR3 coding DNA: TGTGCCAGCAGCCCCTATTTTGAGCAGTTCTTC.

The gene calls are TRBV27 and TRBJ2-3; the D is unclear. Germline-derived CDR1 and CDR2 are MNHEY and SMNVEV (reference sequence). This CDR3 is 14 amino acids long. Trimming cost V 0 bases and J 2 bases, with 6 bases left between them. CDR3 nucleotides: TGTGCCAGCAGTTTATCGCCCCTCACAGATACGCAGTATTTT. This codes for CASSLSPLTDTQYF.

About this clone itself: Other nucleotide sequences in the sample specify the same CDR3. CDR3 DNA: TGTGCCAGCAGCGTGGGGGGCGCGAACTATGGCTACACCTTC. It specifies CASSVGGANYGYTF. The V and J genes are TRBV9 and TRBJ1-2, with D possibly TRBD1 on 6 matching bases. V lost 2 bases and J lost 2, with 10 bases in between. There are 14 residues in the CDR3. Per the germline V gene, CDR1 is SGDLS and CDR2 is YYNGEE.

The V call is TRBV9, the J call TRBJ2-7; TRBD2 matches at 13 bases. Per the germline V gene, CDR1 is SGDLS and CDR2 is YYNGEE. The CDR3 is 16 amino acids. V shed 4 bases and J 5 bases; nucleotides not matched to a gene: 9. Here the CDR3 DNA reads TGTGCCAGCAGCACCCTGCAAGGACTAGCGGGAGACGAGCAGTACTTC. Translation gives CASSTLQGLAGDEQYF.

In its sample, this clone was seen once. This chain connects TRBV19 to TRBJ2-1; 13 positions match TRBD2. The V and J ends lost 7 bases and 4 bases, in that order; junction bases with no gene match: 7. Looked up from germline, CDR1 is LNHDA and CDR2 is SQIVND (reference sequence). The CDR3 is 16 amino acids. The CDR3 protein is CASNGLAGARYNEQFF. The CDR3 DNA sequence: TGTGCCAGTAACGGACTAGCGGGAGCTCGGTACAATGAGCAGTTCTTC.

The chain combines TRBV28 with TRBJ1-5; tentatively, D is TRBD1 (5 bases). The CDR3 has 16 residues. The germline CDR1 and CDR2 sequences are MDHEN and SYDVKM. V was cut by 2 bases and J by 3 bases, with 14 bases left in between. CDR3 bases: TGTGCCAGCAGTTTAGTACAATGGGGGGACAATCAGCCCCAGCATTTT. It codes for CASSLVQWGDNQPQHF.

V is TRBV7-9 and J is TRBJ2-2, with TRBD1 matching 9 bases. This CDR3 spans 16 amino acids. The V segment lost 4 bases and the J segment 0 bases; nucleotides outside the gene matches: 3. Germline V gene sequence: CDR1 SEHNR, CDR2 FQNEAQ (reference sequence). CDR3 loop: CASSSRTGANTGELFF. Written as DNA, the CDR3 is TGTGCCAGCAGCTCGCGGACAGGGGCGAACACCGGGGAGCTGTTTTTT.